This T cell receptor (beta chain) appears in the sequencing data of a study of cytomegalovirus exposure and HLA in healthy donors. Study results and caveats: The authors enumerated over 150 TCR beta chains as linked to cytomegalovirus. It was reportedly the case that the classifier diagnosed cytomegalovirus status with high specificity and sensitivity. Most TCR beta V segments were productive about 87% or about 30% of the time in an earlier analysis.

A remark on this clone: Antigen specificity is unknown.

This CDR3 contains 13 residues. The V end lost 6 bases, the J end lost 4 bases, and 10 bases lay between the germline ends. From germline, CDR1 is SEHNR and CDR2 FQNEAQ (reference sequence). In the PCR, 60 Vbeta and 13 Jbeta primers were used. The method was immunoSEQ multiplex PCR; TCRdb's version includes in-frame clones alone and lacks a portion of them. The sample shows around 140,000 clones, approximately 70% of them seen only once. This TCR was sampled from a woman aged 60-75 years in good health and CMV-seropositive. Material: PBMCs. V gene TRBV7-9 combines with J gene TRBJ1-3, with a possible D match to TRBD1 (6 bases). The chain's CDR3 is CASSGGSGNTIYF. The CDR3 DNA is TGTGCCAGCAGTGGGGGCTCGGGAAACACCATATATTTT.